Listed below are T cell receptor beta chains from one sample, sequenced in a study of response to subunit inactivated influenza vaccine. TCRdb processed the RT-PCR reads anew with MiXCR; each CDR3 protein has one entry. The repertoire holds 600,000 to 700,000 distinct CDR3 sequences, with 14% as singletons. The input for sequencing was PBMCs from blood, taken 14 to 15 days before vaccination. These receptors originate from a man in his fifties or sixties who received an inactivated influenza vaccine. CDR3s include the opening cysteine and the closing phenylalanine or tryptophan. A D gene is named only where the DNA matches it firmly. For some rows the clone size is stated as once, few or many, or as a class when expanded; others skip it.

d_gene,abundance,v_gene,len,j_gene,CDR3aa,CDR3nt
TRBD1,NA,TRBV28,15,TRBJ2-7,CASYPDREISYEQYF,TGTGCCAGCTATCCCGACAGGGAAATTTCCTACGAGCAGTACTTC
NA,NA,TRBV12-3/TRBV12-4,14,TRBJ1-6,CASSLLTANSPLHF,TGTGCCAGCAGTTTATTGACGGCTAATTCACCCCTCCACTTT
NA,NA,TRBV9,14,TRBJ1-1,CASSVVRENTEAFF,TGTGCCAGCAGCGTAGTAAGAGAAAACACTGAAGCTTTCTTT
TRBD2,many,TRBV20-1,14,TRBJ2-1,CSARGTSGGNEQFF,TGCAGTGCTAGAGGGACTAGCGGAGGTAATGAGCAGTTCTTC
NA,few,TRBV25-1,12,TRBJ1-3,CASMSSGNTIYF,TGTGCCAGCATGAGCTCTGGAAACACCATATATTTT
NA,few,TRBV7-2,14,TRBJ2-1,CASSYSGTLHEQFF,TGTGCCAGCAGCTATTCCGGGACTCTGCATGAGCAGTTCTTC
NA,NA,TRBV7-9,15,TRBJ2-3,CASSLSAPRADTQYF,TGTGCCAGCAGCTTATCGGCACCCCGGGCAGATACGCAGTATTTT
NA,few,TRBV7-9,16,TRBJ1-3,CASSLGSGFSGNTIYF,TGTGCCAGCAGCTTAGGGTCCGGTTTCTCTGGAAACACCATATATTTT
NA,NA,TRBV5-1,15,TRBJ1-1,CASSWSGQSNTEAFF,TGCGCCAGCAGCTGGTCCGGACAAAGTAACACTGAAGCTTTCTTT
TRBD1,many,TRBV5-1,16,TRBJ2-3,CASNYLGQGATDTQYF,TGCGCCAGCAACTATCTCGGACAGGGGGCCACAGATACGCAGTATTTT